This T cell receptor beta chain was found in a study of beta chain features in type 1 diabetes. Every isolated RNA sample was fully reverse transcribed, so sequencing captured expressed TCRB transcripts. Assay: immunoSEQ multiplex PCR; the TCRdb copy retains only in-frame clones and omits some. This sample carries a few hundred thousand clones, more than 13% of them seen once, and the ten largest clones take under 0.02%. The source is a woman under 30 in good health. What was sequenced was naive CD4+ T cells from blood.

CDR3 sequence: CASSQVGGGSSYNEQFF. The CDR3 region has the DNA TGCGCCAGCAGCCAAGTTGGCGGGGGAAGCTCCTACAATGAGCAGTTCTTC. The chain carries TRBV4-3 and TRBJ2-1; 7 bases fit TRBD2. V shed 1 base, J shed 0 bases, and the junction held 6 bases outside the gene matches. Germline V lookup: CDR1 LGHNA, CDR2 YSLEER. The CDR3 has 17 residues.